Each of the 27 T cell receptor beta chains below was sequenced from the same sample in a study of human T cells and chemical hapten exposure. The time point denotes: patch test 3, about 24 weeks after DPC sensitization. Treatment defined: therapeutic diphenylcyclopropenone sensitization with weekly scalp DPC. TCRdb passed the RACE reads through MiXCR, listing each CDR3 protein once. Of 82,000 or so distinct CDR3 sequences listed, 10% to 15% are singletons. The sample in question was whole blood, obtained in connection with sensitization to the hapten diphenylcyclopropenone (DPC). These receptors came from a woman aged 45-65 years with alopecia areata. Some clones in this sample may be carry-over from other donors' samples.

V usage is TRBV4-1 and J usage is TRBJ2-1, with TRBD2 matching 9 bases. This CDR3 has 16 amino acids. Germline values: CDR1 MGHRA, CDR2 YSYEKL. The V gene end was trimmed by 0 bases and the J gene end by 4 bases; junction bases not matched to a gene: 4. The CDR3 bases are TGCGCCAGCAGCCAAGAGGAGACTAGCGGTTACAATGAGCAGTTCTTC. Residues: CASSQEETSGYNEQFF.

This clonotype came up a few times. The chain carries TRBV5-5 and TRBJ2-5; possibly TRBD1 or TRBD2 for D (6 bases each). V was pared by 3 bases and J by 1 base, with 19 bases between. Per the germline V gene, CDR1 is SGHKS and CDR2 is YYEKEE (reference sequence). This CDR3 has 17 residues. CDR3 loop: CASSSRIGGRSQETQYF. The CDR3 DNA follows: TGTGCCAGCAGCTCCCGAATCGGGGGCCGGAGCCAAGAGACCCAGTACTTC.

This clonotype showed up just a few times. The chain has TRBV10-2 and TRBJ1-5, with a possible D match to TRBD1 (6 bases). The CDR3 has 18 residues. Between the trimmed V and J ends, which lost 0 bases and 7 bases, there was a span of 22 bases. The germline V gene has CDR1 WSHSY and CDR2 SAAADI. DNA for the CDR3: TGCGCCAGCAGTGAGTCAGTGGGTAGTGGGACAATGAGGCAGCCCCAGCATTTT. Amino acids: CASSESVGSGTMRQPQHF.

The chain couples TRBV21-1 to TRBJ2-1; TRBD2 is taken as the D call from the table, unchecked against the DNA. TRBV21-1 is assigned pseudogene status. The CDR3 is 13 amino acids. CDR3 nucleotide sequence: TGTGCCAGCAGGGGAATAGCGGCTGGGGAGCAGTTCTTC. This translates into CASRGIAAGEQFF.

This clonotype occurred a few times. The chain uses TRBV10-2 and TRBJ1-1; 10 nucleotides align to TRBD1. The CDR3 has 14 residues. Germline CDR1 is WSHSY and CDR2 is SAAADI. Trimming at V came to 6 bases and at J to 6 bases, leaving 7 bases not matched to a gene. The CDR3 nucleotides read TGCGCCAGCAGGAGGGACAGGGGAAATCCTGAAGCTTTCTTT. Its protein is CASRRDRGNPEAFF.

In its sample, this clonotype was seen a few times. The chain recombines TRBV7-8 with TRBJ2-2; D is perhaps TRBD1 (6 bases). CDR3 length: 16 amino acids. The V and J ends lost 0 bases and 3 bases respectively, with 11 bases between them. CDR1 is SGHVS and CDR2 is FQNEAQ in the germline V gene. CDR3 sequence (DNA): TGTGCCAGCAGCTTAGCGTCCAGGGGATACACCGGGGAGCTGTTTTTT. Translating it yields CASSLASRGYTGELFF.

This chain joins TRBV5-1 and TRBJ2-1; D gene uncertain. Germline assignment: CDR1 SGHRS and CDR2 YFSETQ. Trimming removed 0 bases from V and 6 bases from J, with 7 bases in between. The CDR3 length is 13 residues. CDR3 DNA: TGCGCCAGCAGCTTGGAGCTACGCAATGAGCAGTTCTTC. It yields the protein CASSLELRNEQFF. The entire variable domain, with the rest obtained from reference TRBV5-1 and TRBJ2-1, is as follows: KAGVTQTPRYLIKTRGQQVTLSCSPISGHRSVSWYQQTPGQGLQFLFEYFSETQRNKGNFPGRFSGRQFSNSRSEMNVSTLELGDSALYLCASSLELRNEQFFGPGTRLTVL.

This clonotype was found a few times. This chain joins TRBV5-4 and TRBJ2-1; 7 bases are a match to TRBD2. The CDR3 spans 18 residues. Unmatched junction bases numbered 20, after V lost 6 bases and J lost 5 bases. Germline values: CDR1 SGHNT, CDR2 YYREEE (reference sequence). CDR3 coding DNA: TGTGCCAGCACCTTTCCCCTCCGTTTTCTAGCGGACAACAATGAGCAGTTCTTC. Translation gives CASTFPLRFLADNNEQFF.

This clonotype was detected ten times or more. The chain uses TRBV6-2 or TRBV6-3 and TRBJ1-1; D may be TRBD1 (5 bases). The CDR3 spans 14 residues. Germline V gene sequence: CDR1 MNHEY, CDR2 SVGEGT. V was clipped by 6 bases and J by 5 bases, with 16 bases between them. Written as DNA, the CDR3 is TGTGCCAGCAGCCAGGGTCTGCGAAGGACTGAAGCTTTCTTT. This codes for CASSQGLRRTEAFF.

This chain uses TRBV6-1 with TRBJ2-3; 13 bases are a match to TRBD2. J lost 0 bases, V lost 6 bases, and 12 bases had no gene match. There are 19 residues in the CDR3. Germline-derived CDR1 and CDR2 are MNHNS and SASEGT. CDR3 nucleotide sequence: TGTGCCAGCAGGGCCCCGGAGGGACTAGCGGGGATCAGCACAGATACGCAGTATTTT. It encodes CASRAPEGLAGISTDTQYF.

The sample holds many counts of this clonotype. The chain links TRBV10-2 to TRBJ2-5, with 14 bases matching TRBD2. The germline CDR1 and CDR2 sequences are WSHSY and SAAADI. The CDR3 is made up of 18 amino acids. The V gene end was trimmed by 1 base and the J gene end by 5 bases; junction bases not matched to a gene: 9. The CDR3 DNA reads as TGCGCCAGCAGTGAGTTCGGGACTAGCGGGAGAGCAGGGGAGACCCAGTACTTC. Translating it yields CASSEFGTSGRAGETQYF.

This clonotype came up a few times. The chain uses TRBV12-3 or TRBV12-4 and TRBJ2-7; 9 bases are shared with TRBD1. The CDR3 runs 15 residues. Germline trimming cut 3 bases from V and 2 bases from J; bases unmatched to any gene: 5. The CDR3 is CASSFGQGLTYEQYF. CDR3 DNA: TGTGCCAGCAGTTTCGGACAGGGGCTTACCTACGAGCAGTACTTC.

This clonotype was seen just once. The chain carries TRBV4-1 and TRBJ2-5, with D unresolved. Germline assignment: CDR1 MGHRA and CDR2 YSYEKL. This CDR3 has 13 residues. V lost 0 bases and J 5 bases, leaving 7 bases between the germline ends. CDR3 loop: CASSQDLRETQYF. CDR3 nucleotides: TGCGCCAGCAGCCAAGATCTTCGGGAGACCCAGTACTTC.

The rearrangement links TRBV7-9 to TRBJ1-1; possible D gene TRBD1, 6 bases. CDR1 SEHNR and CDR2 FQNEAQ come from the germline V gene (reference sequence). The CDR3 runs to 14 residues. V lost 0 bases, J lost 8 bases, and 13 bases lay in between. The CDR3 region has the DNA TGTGCCAGCAGCTTAGCATCGGACAGCCAGGAAGCTTTCTTT. Amino acids: CASSLASDSQEAFF.

This clonotype occurred many times. The gene calls are TRBV6-6 and TRBJ1-2; possible D gene TRBD1, 5 bases. CDR1 and CDR2 (germline): MNHNY, SVGAGI (reference sequence). V lost 2 bases to trimming and J lost 2 bases, with 6 bases between them. The CDR3 covers 13 residues. CDR3 in DNA: TGTGCCAGCAGTTACGACAGCAACTATGGCTACACCTTC. Its translation: CASSYDSNYGYTF.

CDR3 amino acids: CSVAGTSTSSYNEQFF. DNA for the CDR3: TGCAGCGTTGCGGGGACTAGCACGAGCTCCTACAATGAGCAGTTCTTC. The chain joins TRBV29-1 to TRBJ2-1, with TRBD2 matching over 9 bases. Losses at the gene ends were 4 bases for V and 0 bases for J; bases not matched to a gene: 7. The CDR3 runs 16 residues. Germline V CDR1 and CDR2: SQVTM, ANQGSEA.

This clonotype was seen ten or more times. In DNA form, the CDR3 reads TGTGCCAGCCAACGTACCGGGACTAGCGGGACCTACGAGCAGTACTTC. Its protein is CASQRTGTSGTYEQYF. The V gene is TRBV27, the J gene TRBJ2-7; 13 bases map to TRBD2. Looked up from germline, CDR1 is MNHEY and CDR2 is SMNVEV (reference sequence). This CDR3 contains 16 residues. Trimming cost V 8 bases and J 2 bases; bases outside gene matches: 9.

This clonotype was seen a handful of times. The rearrangement uses TRBV20-1 and TRBJ1-6, with D unresolved. Per germline, CDR1 DFQATT and CDR2 SNEGSKA (reference sequence). The CDR3 sequence is 14 residues long. V gave up 3 bases and J gave up 4 bases, with 10 bases separating them. The CDR3 reads CSASTTDYNSPLHF. For the CDR3, the DNA is TGCAGTGCTAGTACAACCGATTATAATTCACCCCTCCACTTT.

This clonotype was seen many times. The V call is TRBV5-1, the J call TRBJ2-1; the match to TRBD2 covers 7 bases. The CDR3 spans 15 residues. Germline V CDR1 and CDR2: SGHRS, YFSETQ. The J segment lost 5 bases and the V segment lost 0 bases, leaving 5 bases of the junction unmatched. The CDR3 nucleotides are TGCGCCAGCAGCTTGGTTCTAGCGGACGACAATGAGCAGTTCTTC. Translated, it gives CASSLVLADDNEQFF.

The rearrangement joins TRBV20-1 to TRBJ2-1, with D tentatively TRBD1 (5 bases). V was clipped by 1 base and J by 5 bases, with 9 bases between them. The V gene's germline CDR1 is DFQATT and CDR2 SNEGSKA (reference sequence). CDR3 length: 13 amino acids. Here the CDR3 reads CSARVSRDNEQFF. In nucleotides, the CDR3 is TGCAGTGCTAGAGTAAGCAGGGACAATGAGCAGTTCTTC.

The J gene is TRBJ1-4, the V gene TRBV5-1, with D hard to call. Per the germline V gene, CDR1 is SGHRS and CDR2 is YFSETQ. The CDR3 spans 13 residues. The V end was cut by 1 base, the J end by 7 bases, with 8 bases between. The CDR3 DNA follows: TGCGCCAGCAGCTTGTTGGGAGGTGAAAAACTGTTTTTT. This gives the protein CASSLLGGEKLFF.

V gene TRBV2 combines with J gene TRBJ1-2; the D is unclear. CDR3 size: 14 residues. CDR1 is SNHLY and CDR2 is FYNNEI in the germline V gene. V was clipped by 0 bases and J by 7 bases, with 12 bases between them. The CDR3 spells CASSEARDSAGYTF. The DNA of the CDR3 is TGTGCCAGCAGTGAAGCGCGGGATTCGGCTGGCTACACCTTC.

This rearrangement joins TRBV9 to TRBJ2-1; 7 bases fit TRBD2. The CDR3 consists of 15 residues. The junction had 6 bases not matched to a gene; V was cut back by 6 bases and J by 0 bases. In germline, CDR1 is SGDLS, CDR2 YYNGEE. The CDR3 nucleotides read TGTGCCAGCAACATCGGGGGGAGCTCCTACAATGAGCAGTTCTTC. The encoded protein is CASNIGGSSYNEQFF.

In this sample, this clonotype turned up many times. The chain joins TRBV12-3 or TRBV12-4 to TRBJ1-4; D unresolved. CDR3 length: 15 amino acids. The V end lost 7 bases, the J end lost 5 bases, and 17 bases lay between the germline ends. The CDR3 protein is CASNSHGRQNEKLFF. CDR3 sequence (DNA): TGTGCCAGCAACTCCCACGGACGGCAGAATGAAAAACTGTTTTTT.

This clonotype was seen repeatedly, ten times or more. The chain has TRBV11-2 and TRBJ1-2; D gene uncertain. The germline V gene encodes CDR1 SGHAT and CDR2 FQNNGV. V was pared by 5 bases and J by 0 bases, with 22 bases between. This CDR3 contains 18 residues. CDR3 loop: CASSLSYGRADTNYGYTF. The CDR3 DNA follows: TGTGCCAGCAGCCTTAGTTACGGGAGGGCAGACACTAACTATGGCTACACCTTC.

In its sample, this clonotype was seen many times. The CDR3 here is CASSLRQGRDGYTF. The CDR3 DNA sequence: TGTGCCAGCAGCTTAAGACAGGGCAGAGATGGCTACACCTTC. This rearrangement joins TRBV11-2 to TRBJ1-2, with TRBD1 matching 7 bases. Trimming at V came to 2 bases and at J to 6 bases, leaving 6 bases not matched to a gene. Germline CDR1 SGHAT, CDR2 FQNNGV. The CDR3 has 14 amino acids.

This clonotype was observed many times. This chain uses TRBV5-6 with TRBJ1-5; D perhaps matches TRBD1 (6 bases). Looked up from germline, CDR1 is SGHDT and CDR2 is YYEEEE. The CDR3 runs 15 residues. The V end lost 1 base, the J end lost 6 bases, and 14 bases lay between the germline ends. In DNA, the CDR3 is TGTGCCAGCAGCTTGTCGGGGGGCGCAGGTCAGCCCCAGCATTTT. Translated, it gives CASSLSGGAGQPQHF.